What follows are 2 T cell receptor beta chains derived from one specimen sequenced in a study of cytomegalovirus exposure and HLA in healthy donors. Primers: 60 Vbeta forward and 13 Jbeta reverse. Libraries were prepared by immunoSEQ multiplex PCR; TCRdb keeps only in-frame clonotypes and omits some of them. The profile covers about 180,000 clones, with about 80% appearing a single time and about 2.2% taken by the ten largest. Specimen: PBMCs. The receptors derive from a woman between 25 and 40 years old in good health and CMV-seronegative.

The chain joins TRBV7-9 to TRBJ2-1, with 7 nucleotides matching TRBD1. The trim removed 5 bases at V and 6 bases at J, leaving 10 bases unmatched. The V gene's germline CDR1 is SEHNR and CDR2 FQNEAQ (reference sequence). The CDR3 covers 15 residues. The DNA of the CDR3 is TGTGCCAGCAGCACGAGGGACGGACAGGCCAATGAGCAGTTCTTC. This sequence encodes CASSTRDGQANEQFF.

This clone was detected only a few times. In DNA, the CDR3 is TGCGCCAGCAGCAGGGGGCGCGGAGGCACAGATACGCAGTATTTT. Its translation: CASSRGRGGTDTQYF. The chain carries TRBV23-1 and TRBJ2-3; 8 bases are a match to TRBD1. TRBV23-1 counts as an open reading frame of uncertain function. V shed 6 bases, J shed 1 base, and the junction held 6 bases outside the gene matches. CDR3 size: 15 residues.